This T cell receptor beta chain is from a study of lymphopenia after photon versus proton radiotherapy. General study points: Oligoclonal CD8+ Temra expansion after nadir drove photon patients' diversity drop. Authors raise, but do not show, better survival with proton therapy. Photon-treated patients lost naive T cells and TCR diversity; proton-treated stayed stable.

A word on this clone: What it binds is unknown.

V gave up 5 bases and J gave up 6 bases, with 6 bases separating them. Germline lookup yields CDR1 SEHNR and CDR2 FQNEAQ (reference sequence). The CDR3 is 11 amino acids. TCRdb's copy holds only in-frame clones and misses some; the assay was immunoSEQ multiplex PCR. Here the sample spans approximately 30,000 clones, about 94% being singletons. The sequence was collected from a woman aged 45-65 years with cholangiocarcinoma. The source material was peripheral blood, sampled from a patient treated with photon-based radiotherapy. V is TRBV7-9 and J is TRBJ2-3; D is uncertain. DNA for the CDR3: TGTGCCAGCAGCCCCCAGGATACGCAGTATTTT. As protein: CASSPQDTQYF.